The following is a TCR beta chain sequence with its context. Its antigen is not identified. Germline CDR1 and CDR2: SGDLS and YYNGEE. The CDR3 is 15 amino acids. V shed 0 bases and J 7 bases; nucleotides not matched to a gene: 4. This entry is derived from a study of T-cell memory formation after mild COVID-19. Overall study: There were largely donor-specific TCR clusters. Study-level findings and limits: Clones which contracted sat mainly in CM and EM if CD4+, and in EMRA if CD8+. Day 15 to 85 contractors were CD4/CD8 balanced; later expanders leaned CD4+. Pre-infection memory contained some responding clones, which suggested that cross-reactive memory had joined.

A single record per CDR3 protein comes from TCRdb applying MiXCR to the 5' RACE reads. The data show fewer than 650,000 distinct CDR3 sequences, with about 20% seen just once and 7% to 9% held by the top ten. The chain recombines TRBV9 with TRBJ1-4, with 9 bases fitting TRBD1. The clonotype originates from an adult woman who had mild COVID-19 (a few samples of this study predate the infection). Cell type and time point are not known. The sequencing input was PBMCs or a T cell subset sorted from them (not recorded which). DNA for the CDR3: TGTGCCAGCAGCGTAGCCCCGACAGGGGGTGAAAAACTGTTTTTT. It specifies CASSVAPTGGEKLFF. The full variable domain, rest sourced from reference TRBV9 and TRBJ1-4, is DSGVTQTPKHLITATGQRVTLRCSPRSGDLSVYWYQQSLDQGLQFLIQYYNGEERAKGNILERFSAQQFPDLHSELNLSSLELGDSALYFCASSVAPTGGEKLFFGSGTQLSVL.